This T cell receptor beta chain was sequenced in a study of cytomegalovirus exposure and HLA in healthy donors. Whole-study findings and limits: Most TCR sequences proved rare, with some public TCRs found in many donors.

Here immunoSEQ multiplex PCR was the method, and the copy in TCRdb shows in-frame clones only, minus some. The table shows 90,000 to 100,000 clones, with roughly 87% occurring only once. As concerns this clone: Its antigen remains unknown.

This sequence originates from a man aged 18 to 29 in good health and CMV-seropositive. Sequencing was done on a sample of PBMCs.

The CDR3 region has the DNA TGTGCCAGCAGCCGGGACAGCAACTACGAGCAGTACTTC. This encodes CASSRDSNYEQYF. The chain links TRBV6-5 to TRBJ2-5; 7 bases fit TRBD1. The J call may not be correct, given that the DNA end is closer to TRBJ2-7. In germline, CDR1 is MNHEY, CDR2 SVGAGI. The CDR3 is 13 residues long.